Below are 17 T cell receptor beta chains sequenced from a single sample in a study of T cell responses to AZD1222 COVID-19 vaccine. The protocol was immunoSEQ multiplex PCR, while the TCRdb copy is restricted to in-frame clones and leaves out a portion. Among around 100,000 clones listed, 92% were seen once. The sequenced sample was peripheral blood, obtained on day 0 of AZD1222 vaccination. The origin of the receptors is an adult in good health.

This rearrangement joins TRBV6-1 to TRBJ1-5; no clear D gene. Germline V gene sequence: CDR1 MNHNS, CDR2 SASEGT. The V end was cut by 3 bases, the J end by 5 bases, with 11 bases between. The CDR3 length is 14 residues. CDR3 sequence: CASSEMISDQPQHF. The CDR3 coding sequence is TGTGCCAGCAGTGAGATGATCAGTGATCAGCCCCAGCATTTT.

The chain links TRBV2 to TRBJ2-3; D may correspond to TRBD1 or TRBD2 (5 bases each). This CDR3 comprises 14 residues. Trimming removed 5 bases at V and 2 bases at J, with 11 bases between. Germline values: CDR1 SNHLY, CDR2 FYNNEI. The CDR3 spells CASSRDGFTDTQYF. The CDR3 DNA reads TGTGCCAGCAGTAGGGACGGCTTCACAGATACGCAGTATTTT. The whole variable domain, filled in from reference TRBV2 and TRBJ2-3, reads EPEVTQTPSHQVTQMGQEVILRCVPISNHLYFYWYRQILGQKVEFLVSFYNNEISEKSEIFDDQFSVERPDGSNFTLKIRSTKLEDSAMYFCASSRDGFTDTQYFGPGTRLTVL.

The chain joins TRBV7-2 to TRBJ2-5; D might be TRBD1 (8 bases). CDR3 length: 17 residues. V lost 2 bases, J lost 7 bases, and 23 bases lay in between. The germline V gene has CDR1 SGHTA and CDR2 FQGNSA. The CDR3 nucleotides are TGTGCCAGCAGCTTAACTAGAGACAGGGGAGGGAAATTGACCCAGTACTTC. It codes for CASSLTRDRGGKLTQYF. Using reference TRBV7-2 and TRBJ2-5 for the parts outside the CDR3, the full variable domain is GAGVSQSPSNKVTEKGKDVELRCDPISGHTALYWYRQSLGQGLEFLIYFQGNSAPDKSGLPSDRFSAERTGGSVSTLTIQRTQQEDSAVYLCASSLTRDRGGKLTQYFGPGTRLLVL.

The chain carries TRBV27 and TRBJ1-5; the D is unclear. Trimming pared 1 base from V and 4 bases from J, leaving 14 bases between. CDR1 is MNHEY, CDR2 SMNVEV, per germline (reference sequence). This CDR3 has 16 residues. The CDR3 sequence: CASSLYIPGRNQPQHF. CDR3 coding DNA: TGTGCCAGCAGTTTATACATCCCAGGCCGGAATCAGCCCCAGCATTTT.

The gene calls are TRBV2 and TRBJ2-7, with 8 bases fitting TRBD2. With 3 bases clipped from V and 2 bases from J, the junction kept 3 bases outside the gene matches. Per germline, CDR1 SNHLY and CDR2 FYNNEI. The CDR3 consists of 14 residues. Here the CDR3 reads CASSDRGGPYEQYF. CDR3 DNA sequence: TGTGCCAGCAGTGACCGGGGGGGGCCCTACGAGCAGTACTTC.

To note about this clone: Other DNA sequences in the sample encode the same CDR3. The V call is TRBV2, the J call TRBJ1-5; 10 nucleotides agree with TRBD1. The germline V gene has CDR1 SNHLY and CDR2 FYNNEI. The CDR3 is made up of 15 amino acids. V was clipped by 5 bases and J by 2 bases; unmatched bases: 3. The CDR3 is CASSRQGAGNQPQHF. The CDR3 nucleotides read TGTGCCAGCAGTCGACAGGGGGCTGGCAATCAGCCCCAGCATTTT.

The chain carries TRBV5-1 and TRBJ1-2; D is unclear. The CDR3 is made up of 13 amino acids. The V end lost 0 bases, the J end lost 2 bases, and 5 bases lay between the germline ends. The germline gives CDR1 SGHRS, CDR2 YFSETQ. For the CDR3, the DNA is TGCGCCAGCAGCTTGGGCGGAAACTATGGCTACACCTTC. Amino acids: CASSLGGNYGYTF.

A word on this clone: Relative to the germline gene, one junction end is altered; a read error may explain this. Written as DNA, the CDR3 is TGTGCCTGGAACCTGGACAGCGCGAAACTCCTCTTC. It codes for CAWNLDSAKLLF. The rearrangement links TRBV30 to TRBJ2-1; D is perhaps TRBD1 (6 bases). This CDR3 is built from 12 residues. Germline CDR1 GTSNPN, CDR2 SVGIG (reference sequence).

The CDR3 bases are TGCGCCAGCAGCCAAGATTCGTCCCCCCCCCTGTCGGGCTACACCTTC. Protein sequence: CASSQDSSPPLSGYTF. The V call is TRBV4-1, the J call TRBJ1-2; D gene unclear. V was pared by 0 bases and J by 8 bases, with 19 bases between. Germline V CDR1 and CDR2: MGHRA, YSYEKL. The CDR3 spans 16 residues.

The chain carries TRBV11-3 and TRBJ2-3; 8 bases match TRBD2. V trimming: 2 bases; J trimming: 2 bases; junction bases outside the gene matches: 3. This CDR3 has 15 amino acids. Germline V gene data show CDR1 as SGHNT and CDR2 as YENEEA. This chain's CDR3 is CASSLLRGATDTQYF. Written as DNA, the CDR3 is TGTGCCAGCAGCTTATTGCGGGGGGCCACAGATACGCAGTATTTT.

The genes are TRBV27 and TRBJ1-6, with TRBD1 identical over 9 bases. V lost 2 bases and J lost 10; bases outside the gene matches: 6. CDR1 MNHEY and CDR2 SMNVEV come from the germline V gene (reference sequence). CDR3 length: 15 amino acids. CDR3 sequence reads: CASSLRTGDSSPLHF. The CDR3 coding sequence is TGTGCCAGCAGTTTAAGGACAGGGGACTCGTCACCCCTCCACTTT.

V and J are TRBV6-5 and TRBJ1-5; D unresolved. Germline V gives CDR1 MNHEY, CDR2 SVGAGI. This CDR3 contains 14 residues. V lost 6 bases and J 5 bases, leaving 14 bases between the germline ends. CDR3 in amino acids: CASSLGSGYQPQHF. The CDR3 coding sequence is TGTGCCAGCAGCCTAGGGAGTGGGTATCAGCCCCAGCATTTT.

The chain is built from TRBV20-1 and TRBJ2-7; D is ambiguous. The CDR3 consists of 10 residues. V dropped 1 base and J dropped 6 bases, with 4 bases sitting between them. In germline, CDR1 is DFQATT, CDR2 SNEGSKA (reference sequence). The CDR3 is CSARVLEQYF. CDR3 bases: TGCAGTGCTAGAGTTCTCGAGCAGTACTTC.

The chain combines TRBV30 with TRBJ1-1; 7 bases agree with TRBD1. The J segment lost 12 bases and the V segment lost 4 bases, leaving 11 bases of the junction unmatched. From germline, CDR1 is GTSNPN and CDR2 SVGIG (reference sequence). There are 12 residues in the CDR3. CDR3 loop: CAWKGDRSSTFF. CDR3 nucleotide sequence: TGTGCCTGGAAGGGGGACAGAAGTTCAACTTTCTTT.

This chain uses TRBV7-2 with TRBJ1-2; D may be TRBD1 (5 bases). The length of the CDR3 is 13 residues. Germline loops: CDR1 SGHTA, CDR2 FQGNSA. V gave up 2 bases and J gave up 8 bases, with 12 bases separating them. CDR3 in DNA: TGTGCCAGCAGCTTACCGGGGCCGGGGGGCTACACCTTC. This codes for CASSLPGPGGYTF.

The chain combines TRBV7-2 with TRBJ2-1, with TRBD2 matching 10 bases. The length of the CDR3 is 14 residues. J lost 7 bases, V lost 6 bases, and 6 bases had no gene match. CDR1 and CDR2 from the germline V gene are SGHTA and FQGNSA. For the CDR3, the DNA is TGTGCCAGCAGGTCTAGCGGGAGTCGGAATGAGCAGTTCTTC. Protein product: CASRSSGSRNEQFF.

This chain links TRBV10-3 with TRBJ2-4, with TRBD1 identical over 7 bases. The trim removed 6 bases at V and 0 bases at J, leaving 5 bases unmatched. The CDR3 runs 15 residues. Germline values: CDR1 ENHRY, CDR2 SYGVKD. The CDR3 sequence is CAISPDRIAKNIQYF. For the CDR3, the DNA is TGTGCCATCAGCCCGGACAGGATAGCCAAAAACATTCAGTACTTC.